This T cell receptor beta chain derives from a study of blood T cell repertoires in COVID-19. Study-wide context: Researchers got acute and convalescent COVID-19 samples from the United States, Italy and Spain. Sources were T cells, B-cell-depleted T cells, or PBMCs; the material itself was cDNA or gDNA.

Source study methods: Reference gene primer amplification yielded estimated nucleated cell counts. Data came from immunoSEQ multiplex PCR; TCRdb stores just in-frame clones and leaves some out. Clonal size and the V and J genes are those of that table, whereas D and trimming came from the DNA. The table shows about 240,000 clones, with roughly 77% occurring only once. The CDR3 covers 18 residues. Germline assignment: CDR1 MNHEY and CDR2 SVGEGT. J gave up 3 bases and V 4 bases, and 12 bases lay outside the gene matches. The specimen sequenced was peripheral blood. This TCR derives from a woman aged 80 or over with acute or convalescent COVID-19. V is TRBV6-2 or TRBV6-3 and J is TRBJ2-1; TRBD2 agrees at 10 bases. CDR3 sequence (DNA): TGTGCCAGCAGTTTTAGGAGAGGTATAGCGGGGGGCTACAATGAGCAGTTCTTC. It translates to CASSFRRGIAGGYNEQFF.